This TCR beta chain was recovered during a study of shared clonotypes between healthy human individuals. Looking at the study overall: Every donor yielded three CD4 naive, three CD4 memory, two CD8 naive and one CD8 memory plate.

With regard to this clone: Its target is unknown.

Assay used: immunoSEQ multiplex PCR; TCRdb lists only in-frame clones, some missing. The table shows over 850,000 clones, with about 84% occurring only once. Germline-derived CDR1 and CDR2 are ENHRY and SYGVKD. V gave up 10 bases and J gave up 2 bases, with 11 bases separating them. CDR3 length: 12 amino acids. Adult donors, all healthy and HIV-negative, had no recent acute infections or vaccinations. CD4+ cells were split into CD45RA+ naive and CD45RA-negative memory subsets. Findings of the study overall: It was the non-shared clonotypes that had lower generation probabilities than clonotypes shared by all four donors.

The sequenced sample consisted of memory CD4+ T cells from PBMCs. Described subset: CD45RA-negative fraction. This chain uses TRBV10-3 with TRBJ2-5; D is unclear. The TCR sequence derives from a man aged 18 to 30 in good health. Some clones in this sample may be carry-over from other donors' samples. The CDR3 spells CATGGQQETQYF. Here the CDR3 DNA reads TGTGCCACGGGTGGGCAGCAAGAGACCCAGTACTTC.